The clone carrying this T cell receptor beta chain has ten or more counts. The target antigen is unknown. The sample comes from a study of T cells after yellow fever vaccination. The V gene's germline CDR1 is MDHEN and CDR2 SYDVKM. The CDR3 runs to 17 residues. The germline V and J ends were trimmed by 3 bases and 0 bases, with 14 bases remaining between them. Study conclusions and caveats: Overlap between CD4 and CD8 compartments was detected for a small share of clonotypes.

A 5'RACE template-switching step, the method used to make TCR cDNA, added a universal primer site and UMIs. TCRdb called the 5' RACE reads again in MiXCR, with one record for every CDR3 protein. The sample records 300,000 to 350,000 distinct CDR3 sequences, 3% to 4.5% being singletons. This sample comprised PBMCs, obtained 5 days after the yellow fever booster vaccination. This TCR derives from a man aged 18 to 35 who received the YFV17D yellow fever vaccine. The rearrangement uses TRBV28 and TRBJ1-4; no firm D call. The CDR3 DNA follows: TGTGCCAGCAGTTTTCTGGACGGGTTAGCAACTAATGAAAAACTGTTTTTT. Translated: CASSFLDGLATNEKLFF.